This T cell receptor (beta chain) was captured by sequencing in a study of cytomegalovirus exposure and HLA in healthy donors. Overall study findings and caveats: As confirmed in vitro, a few CMV-associated chains were specific for CMV antigens. Cytomegalovirus association was assigned to 170 or so TCR beta chains. Rarity characterized most TCR sequences, yet some public TCRs appeared in many donors.

The CDR3 contains 15 residues. J gave up 0 bases and V 4 bases, and 6 bases lay outside the gene matches. Germline V gene data show CDR1 as ENHRY and CDR2 as SYGVKD. TCRdb keeps only in-frame clones here, not all; method: immunoSEQ multiplex PCR. Of about 160,000 clones listed, roughly 90% are singletons. A word on this clone: Its specificity is unknown.

Sequencing was done on a sample of PBMCs. The chain employs TRBV10-3 and TRBJ2-7; 7 nucleotides agree with TRBD2. This TCR derives from a woman younger than 35 in good health and CMV-seropositive. The CDR3 sequence is CAISVGLAASYEQYF. CDR3 DNA sequence: TGTGCCATCAGTGTGGGTCTAGCGGCCTCCTACGAGCAGTACTTC.